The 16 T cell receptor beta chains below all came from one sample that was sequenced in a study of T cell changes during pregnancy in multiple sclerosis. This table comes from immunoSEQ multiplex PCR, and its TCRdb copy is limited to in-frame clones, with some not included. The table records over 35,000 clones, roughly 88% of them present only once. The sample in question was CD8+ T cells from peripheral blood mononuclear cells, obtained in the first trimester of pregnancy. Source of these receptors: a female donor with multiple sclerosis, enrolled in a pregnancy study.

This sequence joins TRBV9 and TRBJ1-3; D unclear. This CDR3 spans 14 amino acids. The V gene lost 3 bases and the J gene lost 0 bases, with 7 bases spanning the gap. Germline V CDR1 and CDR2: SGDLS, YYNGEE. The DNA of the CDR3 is TGTGCCAGCAGCGGCTGGAGCTCTGGAAACACCATATATTTT. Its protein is CASSGWSSGNTIYF.

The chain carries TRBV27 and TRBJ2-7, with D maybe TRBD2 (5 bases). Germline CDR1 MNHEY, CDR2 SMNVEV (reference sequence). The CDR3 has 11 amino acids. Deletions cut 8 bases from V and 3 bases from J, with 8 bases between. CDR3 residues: CASGGSYEQYF. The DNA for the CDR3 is TGTGCCAGCGGAGGAAGCTACGAGCAGTACTTC.

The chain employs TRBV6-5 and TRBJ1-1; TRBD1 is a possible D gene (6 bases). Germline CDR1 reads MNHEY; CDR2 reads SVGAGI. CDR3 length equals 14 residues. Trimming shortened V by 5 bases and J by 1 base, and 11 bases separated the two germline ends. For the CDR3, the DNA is TGTGCCAGCAGTGCTTGGACAGCGAACACTGAAGCTTTCTTT. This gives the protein CASSAWTANTEAFF.

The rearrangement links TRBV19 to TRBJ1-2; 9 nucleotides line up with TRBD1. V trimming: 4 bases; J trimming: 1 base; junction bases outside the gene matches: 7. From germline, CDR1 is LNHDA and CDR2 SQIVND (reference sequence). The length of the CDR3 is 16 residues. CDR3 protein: CASSRTGEQFNYGYTF. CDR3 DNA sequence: TGTGCCAGTAGTAGGACAGGGGAGCAGTTTAACTATGGCTACACCTTC.

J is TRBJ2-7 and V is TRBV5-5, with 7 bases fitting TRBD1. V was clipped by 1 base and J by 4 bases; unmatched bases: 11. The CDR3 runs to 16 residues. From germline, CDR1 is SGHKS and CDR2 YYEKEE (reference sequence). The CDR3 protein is CASSLSNFGRGYEQYF. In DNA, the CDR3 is TGTGCCAGCAGCTTGAGCAACTTCGGCAGGGGGTACGAGCAGTACTTC.

The CDR3 DNA is TGCGCCAGCAGCCAAGACCTAGCCCCCAATGAGCAGTTCTTC. Protein: CASSQDLAPNEQFF. V and J are TRBV4-3 and TRBJ2-1, with D possibly matching TRBD2 (5 bases). Germline CDR1 LGHNA, CDR2 YSLEER. V was cut by 0 bases and J by 6 bases, with 9 bases left in between. The CDR3 is 14 residues long.

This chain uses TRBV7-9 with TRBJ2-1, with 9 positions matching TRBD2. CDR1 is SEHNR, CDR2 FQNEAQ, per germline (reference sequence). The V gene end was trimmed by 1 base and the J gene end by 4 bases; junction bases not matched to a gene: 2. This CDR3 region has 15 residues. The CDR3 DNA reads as TGTGCCAGCAGCTTAGTGCGGGGGGGGTACAATGAGCAGTTCTTC. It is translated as CASSLVRGGYNEQFF.

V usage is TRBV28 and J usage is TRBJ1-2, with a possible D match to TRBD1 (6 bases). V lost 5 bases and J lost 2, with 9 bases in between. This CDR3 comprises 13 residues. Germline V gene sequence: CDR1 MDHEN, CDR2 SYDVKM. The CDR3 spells CASSVTGNYGYTF. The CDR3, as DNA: TGTGCCAGCAGTGTGACAGGCAACTATGGCTACACCTTC.

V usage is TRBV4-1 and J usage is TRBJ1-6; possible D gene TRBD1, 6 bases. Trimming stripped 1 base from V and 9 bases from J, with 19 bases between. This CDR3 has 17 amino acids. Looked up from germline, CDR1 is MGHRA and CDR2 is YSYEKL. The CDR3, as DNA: TGCGCCAGCAGCCAAGCTATTAAGGGGGATCATACTTCACCCCTCCACTTT. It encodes CASSQAIKGDHTSPLHF.

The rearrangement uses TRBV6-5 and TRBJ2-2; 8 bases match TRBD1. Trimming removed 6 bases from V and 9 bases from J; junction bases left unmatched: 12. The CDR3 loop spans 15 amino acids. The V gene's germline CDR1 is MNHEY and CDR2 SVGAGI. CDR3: CASSHRDRRNRELFF. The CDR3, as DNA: TGTGCCAGCAGCCACCGGGACAGGAGGAACAGGGAGCTGTTTTTT.

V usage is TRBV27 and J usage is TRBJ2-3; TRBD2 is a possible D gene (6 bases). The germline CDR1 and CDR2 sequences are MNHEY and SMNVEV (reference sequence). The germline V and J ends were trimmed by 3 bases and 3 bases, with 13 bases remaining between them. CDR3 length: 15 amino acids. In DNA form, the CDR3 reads TGTGCCAGCAGTTTCCGGGCCGGGGGTACAGATACGCAGTATTTT. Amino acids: CASSFRAGGTDTQYF.

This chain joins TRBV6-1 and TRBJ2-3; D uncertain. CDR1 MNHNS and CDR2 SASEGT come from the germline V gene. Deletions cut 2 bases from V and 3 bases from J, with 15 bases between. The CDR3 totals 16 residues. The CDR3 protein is CASSEWAQPETDTQYF. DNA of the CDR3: TGTGCCAGCAGTGAATGGGCGCAACCTGAGACAGATACGCAGTATTTT.

This CDR3 reads CASSGIDSENEQFF. In DNA form, the CDR3 reads TGTGCCAGTAGCGGTATTGACAGTGAGAATGAGCAGTTCTTC. The chain carries TRBV19 and TRBJ2-1; weak D call: TRBD1 (5 bases). The CDR3 spans 14 residues. Germline V gives CDR1 LNHDA, CDR2 SQIVND (reference sequence). Trimming shortened V by 6 bases and J by 7 bases, and 16 bases separated the two germline ends.

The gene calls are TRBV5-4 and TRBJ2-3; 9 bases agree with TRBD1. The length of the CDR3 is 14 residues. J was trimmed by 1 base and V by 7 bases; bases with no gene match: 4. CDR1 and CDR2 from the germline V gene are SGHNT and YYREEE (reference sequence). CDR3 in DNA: TGTGCCAGCGGTGGGACAGGGCGCACAGATACGCAGTATTTT. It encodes CASGGTGRTDTQYF.

CDR3 nucleotides: TGCGCCAGCAGCTTTGGGACAGGGAGCTCCTACGAGCAGTACTTC. Amino acid sequence: CASSFGTGSSYEQYF. The V and J genes are TRBV5-1 and TRBJ2-7; 9 bases are shared with TRBD1. CDR1 and CDR2 (germline): SGHRS, YFSETQ. V was pared by 2 bases and J by 0 bases, with 3 bases of the junction left unmatched. The CDR3 covers 15 residues.

The CDR3 protein is CASSLEQGLYGYTF. The CDR3 bases are TGTGCCAGCAGCTTAGAGCAGGGTCTCTATGGCTACACCTTC. The chain joins TRBV7-2 to TRBJ1-2, with D possibly TRBD1 on 5 matching bases. The CDR3 has 14 residues. Trimming shortened V by 1 base and J by 4 bases, and 10 bases separated the two germline ends. The germline gives CDR1 SGHTA, CDR2 FQGNSA.